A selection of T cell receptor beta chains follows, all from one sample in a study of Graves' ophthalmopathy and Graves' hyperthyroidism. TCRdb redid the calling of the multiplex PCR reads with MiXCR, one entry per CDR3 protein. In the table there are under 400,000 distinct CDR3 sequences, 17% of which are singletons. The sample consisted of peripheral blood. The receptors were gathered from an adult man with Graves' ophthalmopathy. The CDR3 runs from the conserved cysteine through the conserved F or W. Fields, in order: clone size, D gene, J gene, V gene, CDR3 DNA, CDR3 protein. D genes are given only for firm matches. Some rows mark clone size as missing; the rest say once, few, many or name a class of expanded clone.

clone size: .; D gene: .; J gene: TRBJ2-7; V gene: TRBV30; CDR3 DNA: TGTGCCTGGAGTCCCCCCCCTGGGACCTACGAGCAGTACTTC; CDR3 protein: CAWSPPPGTYEQYF
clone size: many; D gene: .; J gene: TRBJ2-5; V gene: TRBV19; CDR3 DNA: TGTGCCAGTAGTATGGGACAATTACAAGAGACCCAGTACTTC; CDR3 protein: CASSMGQLQETQYF
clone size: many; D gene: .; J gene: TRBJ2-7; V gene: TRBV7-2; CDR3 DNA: TGTGCCAGCAGCCCAGGAGGGGGTAGATACTACGAGCAGTACTTC; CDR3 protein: CASSPGGGRYYEQYF
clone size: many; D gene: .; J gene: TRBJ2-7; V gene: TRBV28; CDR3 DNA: TGTGCCAGCAGTTTCTCTGTGGCAGACGGTACCTACGAGCAGTACTTC; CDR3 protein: CASSFSVADGTYEQYF
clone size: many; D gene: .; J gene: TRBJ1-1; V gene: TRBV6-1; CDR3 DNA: TGTGCCAGCAGTGACAGGCGGCGAACTGAAGCTTTCTTT; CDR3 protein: CASSDRRRTEAFF
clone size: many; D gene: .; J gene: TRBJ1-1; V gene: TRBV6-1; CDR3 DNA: TGTGCCAGCAGTGATGGGGGCCGGCCGAACACTGAAGCTTTCTTT; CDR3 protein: CASSDGGRPNTEAFF
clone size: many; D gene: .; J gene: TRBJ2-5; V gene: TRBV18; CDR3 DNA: TGTGCCAGCTCACCACCAGACCAAGAGACCCAGTACTTC; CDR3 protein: CASSPPDQETQYF
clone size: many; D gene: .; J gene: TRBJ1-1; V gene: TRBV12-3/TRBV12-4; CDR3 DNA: TGTGCCAGCAGTCAACCCAATCGTGAAGCTTTCTTT; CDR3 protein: CASSQPNREAFF
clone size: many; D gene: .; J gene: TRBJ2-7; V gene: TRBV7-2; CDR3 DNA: TGTGCCAGCAGCCCACGGACTACCTCCTACGAGCAGTACTTC; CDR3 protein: CASSPRTTSYEQYF
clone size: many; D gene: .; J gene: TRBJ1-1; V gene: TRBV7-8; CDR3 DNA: TGTGCCAGCAGCATAAGATCGGGGAACACTGAAGCTTTCTTT; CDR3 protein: CASSIRSGNTEAFF
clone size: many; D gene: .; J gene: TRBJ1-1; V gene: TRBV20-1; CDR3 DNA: TGCAGTGCTAGAGATCCACGGCTCACTGAAGCTTTCTTT; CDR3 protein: CSARDPRLTEAFF
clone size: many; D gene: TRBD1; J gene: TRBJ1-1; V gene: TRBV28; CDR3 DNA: TGTGCCAGCCTGGCTTATGGGACAGGGGAGAGTTGGACTGAAGCTTTCTTT; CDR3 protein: CASLAYGTGESWTEAFF
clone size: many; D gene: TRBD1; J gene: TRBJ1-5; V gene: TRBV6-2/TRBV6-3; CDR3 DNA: TGTGCCAGCAGCCCCGGACAGGGCGTATATCAGCCCCAGCATTTT; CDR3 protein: CASSPGQGVYQPQHF
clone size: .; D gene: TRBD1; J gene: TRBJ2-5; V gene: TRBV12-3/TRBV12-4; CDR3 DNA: TGTGCCAGCAGTCAGGACAGGGGGGATAGGGAGACCCAGTACTTC; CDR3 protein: CASSQDRGDRETQYF
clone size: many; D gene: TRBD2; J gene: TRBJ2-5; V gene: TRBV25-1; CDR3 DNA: TGTGCCAGCAGCACAGTAGCGGGAGCCGGGGCGGGAGAGACCCAGTACTTC; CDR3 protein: CASSTVAGAGAGETQYF
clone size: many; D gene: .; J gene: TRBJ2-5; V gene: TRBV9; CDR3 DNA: TGTGCCAGCAGCGTAGGGCCGGGAAGCCAAGAGACCCAGTACTTC; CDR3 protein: CASSVGPGSQETQYF
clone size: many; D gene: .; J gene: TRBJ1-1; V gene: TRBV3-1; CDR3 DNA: TGTGCCAGCAGCCAATTGGGCAGCACAGAAGCTTTCTTT; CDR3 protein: CASSQLGSTEAFF
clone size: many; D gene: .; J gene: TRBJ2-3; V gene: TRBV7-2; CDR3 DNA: TGTGCCAGCAGCACTACTAGAGGCACAGATACGCAGTATTTT; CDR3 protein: CASSTTRGTDTQYF
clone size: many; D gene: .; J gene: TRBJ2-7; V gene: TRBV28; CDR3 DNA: TGTGCCAGCAGTTCGGAGTTCTACGAGCAGTACTTC; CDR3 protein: CASSSEFYEQYF
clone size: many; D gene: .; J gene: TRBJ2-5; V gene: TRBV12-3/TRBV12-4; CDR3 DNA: TGTGCCAGCAGTTTAACGGGCAGGGGCCAAGAGACCCAGTACTTC; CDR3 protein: CASSLTGRGQETQYF
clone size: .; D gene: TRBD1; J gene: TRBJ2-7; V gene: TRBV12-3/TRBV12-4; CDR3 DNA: TGTGCCAGCAGTAACGGACAGGGGGCCTACTACGAGCAGTACTTC; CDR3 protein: CASSNGQGAYYEQYF
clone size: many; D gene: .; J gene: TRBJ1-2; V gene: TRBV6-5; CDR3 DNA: TGTGCCAGCACCGAGGAATGGGGGGCGTTTAATGGCTACACCTTC; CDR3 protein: CASTEEWGAFNGYTF
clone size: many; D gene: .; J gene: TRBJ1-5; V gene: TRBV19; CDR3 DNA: TGTGCCAGTAGTATACTCGGACAGCTTAGCAATCAGCCCCAGCATTTT; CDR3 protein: CASSILGQLSNQPQHF
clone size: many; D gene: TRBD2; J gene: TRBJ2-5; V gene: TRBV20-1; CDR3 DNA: TGCAGTGCTAGAGACCCCGGGGGAGCGGGAGTGTATGAGACCCAGTACTTC; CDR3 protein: CSARDPGGAGVYETQYF
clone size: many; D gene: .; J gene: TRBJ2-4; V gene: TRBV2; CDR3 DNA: TGTGCCAGCAGTGTTAACAGGGGACTAGCCAAAAACATTCAGTACTTC; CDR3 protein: CASSVNRGLAKNIQYF
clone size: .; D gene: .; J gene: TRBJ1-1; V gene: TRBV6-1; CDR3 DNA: TGTGCCAGCAGGCGCGGCACCCTGAACACTGAAGCTTTCTTT; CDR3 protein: CASRRGTLNTEAFF
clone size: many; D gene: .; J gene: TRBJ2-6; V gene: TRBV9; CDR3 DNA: TGTGCCAGCAGCCACGGACAATCCGGGGCCAACGTCCTGACTTTC; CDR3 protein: CASSHGQSGANVLTF
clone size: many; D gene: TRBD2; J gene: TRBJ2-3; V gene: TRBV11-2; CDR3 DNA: TGTGCCAGCAGCCAAACTAGCGGGTACACAGATACGCAGTATTTT; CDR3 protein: CASSQTSGYTDTQYF
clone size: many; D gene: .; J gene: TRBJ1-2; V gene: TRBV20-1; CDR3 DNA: TGCAGTGCTAGTCCGGGGGACGGCTATGGCTACACCTTC; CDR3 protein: CSASPGDGYGYTF
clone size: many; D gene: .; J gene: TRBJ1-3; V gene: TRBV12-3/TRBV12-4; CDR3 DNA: TGTGCCAGCAGTTTGGGTTATCTGGACGAGGGAGGAAACACCATATATTTT; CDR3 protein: CASSLGYLDEGGNTIYF
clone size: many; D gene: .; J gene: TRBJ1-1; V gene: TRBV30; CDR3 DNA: TGTGCCTGGAGTGATCGGATGGACACTGAAGCTTTCTTT; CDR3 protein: CAWSDRMDTEAFF
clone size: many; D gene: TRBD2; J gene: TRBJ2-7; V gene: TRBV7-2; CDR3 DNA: TGTGCCAGCAGCCGTAGCGGGAACTCCTACGAGCAGTACTTC; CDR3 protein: CASSRSGNSYEQYF
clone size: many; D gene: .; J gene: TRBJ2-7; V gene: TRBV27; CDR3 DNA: TGTGCCAGCAAAAAAACCGGGACTTCAAACTACGAGCAGTACTTC; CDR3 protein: CASKKTGTSNYEQYF